The T cell receptor (beta chain) described here comes from a study of STAT3 mutations in large granular lymphocyte leukemia. Findings and caveats of the study: Every T-LGLL patient had at least one immunodominant TCRbeta clonotype.

Points on this clone: The target antigen is unknown.

Data came from immunoSEQ multiplex PCR; TCRdb stores just in-frame clones and leaves some out. The sample contains under 35,000 clones, approximately 83% of which appear only once. This clonotype originated in a man aged 60-69 years with T-cell large granular lymphocyte leukemia. Some clones in this sample may be carry-over from other donors' samples. The specimen sequenced was peripheral blood mononuclear cells.

The CDR3 loop is CASSESWGRLNEQYF. CDR3 sequence (DNA): TGTGCCAGCAGTGAATCTTGGGGGAGGTTAAACGAGCAGTACTTC. V usage is TRBV6-1 and J usage is TRBJ2-7; maybe TRBD2 (6 bases). V was pared by 2 bases and J by 5 bases, with 16 bases between. This CDR3 has 15 amino acids. From germline, CDR1 is MNHNS and CDR2 SASEGT.